This TCR beta chain emerged from a study of T-cell memory formation after mild COVID-19. Study-wide background: Clusters were largely donor specific.

A 5'RACE reaction primed in the constant segment made cDNA libraries of TCR alpha and TCR beta, and these carried sample barcodes and UMIs. TCRdb fed the 5' RACE reads into MiXCR, producing one record per CDR3 protein. Of hundreds of thousands of distinct CDR3 sequences detected, 13% to 15% appear once; the ten largest clones hold roughly 22%. Germline CDR1 is SNHLY and CDR2 is FYNNEI. V shed 2 bases and J 9 bases; nucleotides not matched to a gene: 5. This CDR3 is built from 15 residues. The sequence came from a man aged 18 to 29 who had mild COVID-19 (a few samples of this study predate the infection). Cell type and time point are not known. This rearrangement joins TRBV2 to TRBJ2-1; 12 bases are shared with TRBD2. The source material was PBMCs or a T cell subset sorted from them (not recorded which). The CDR3 spells CASSESSGGAGEQFF. The CDR3 region has the DNA TGTGCCAGCAGTGAATCTAGCGGGGGGGCAGGTGAGCAGTTCTTC.